These 21 T cell receptor beta chains were sequenced from one sample in a study of CD8+ T cells in alopecia areata. Extracted from the samples, RNA was reverse transcribed into cDNA to serve as the sequencing template. Profiled with immunoSEQ multiplex PCR; TCRdb holds only in-frame clones, not every one. The sample has 150,000 to 200,000 clones; around 60% are singletons. The treatment: oral pan-JAK inhibitor, 5-10 mg twice daily. Here the sequenced sample was CD4+ T cells sorted from blood, taken at week 24, from a patient treated with tofacitinib. These receptor sequences come from a human donor with alopecia areata.

The rearrangement uses TRBV18 and TRBJ2-2, with D possibly called TRBD1 or TRBD2 (5 bases each). Trimming took off 3 bases at V and 0 bases at J, with 11 bases between the two ends. CDR3 length: 16 amino acids. Germline CDR1 reads KGHSH; CDR2 reads LQKENI. The CDR3 nucleotides are TGTGCCAGCTCACCTCGAGGGACGGCGAACACCGGGGAGCTGTTTTTT. Translation gives CASSPRGTANTGELFF.

This chain uses TRBV5-6 with TRBJ2-6; tentative D call: TRBD1 (5 bases). This CDR3 region has 15 residues. V lost 10 bases and J 4 bases, leaving 18 bases between the germline ends. The germline V gene encodes CDR1 SGHDT and CDR2 YYEEEE. CDR3: CAGKTQGSGANVLTF. In nucleotides, the CDR3 is TGTGCCGGCAAGACGCAGGGCTCCGGGGCCAACGTCCTGACTTTC.

The chain carries TRBV6-1 and TRBJ2-7; D gene uncertain. V was pared by 3 bases and J by 5 bases, with 8 bases between. CDR1 is MNHNS and CDR2 is SASEGT in the germline V gene. This CDR3 is 12 amino acids long. This CDR3 is CASSDVGNEQYF. CDR3 nucleotide sequence: TGTGCCAGCAGTGATGTGGGAAACGAGCAGTACTTC.

This chain links TRBV29-1 with TRBJ2-3, with 8 nucleotides matching TRBD2. Trimming removed 6 bases from V and 2 bases from J; junction bases left unmatched: 7. The CDR3 spans 14 residues. CDR1 and CDR2 (germline): SQVTM, ANQGSEA. The CDR3 region is CSVQLAANTDTQYF. In DNA form, the CDR3 reads TGCAGCGTGCAACTAGCGGCCAACACAGATACGCAGTATTTT.

This clone was counted a single time. V gene TRBV5-1 combines with J gene TRBJ2-5; TRBD1 or TRBD2 may be the D gene (5 bases each). The germline V gene has CDR1 SGHRS and CDR2 YFSETQ. V lost 2 bases and J lost 3, with 8 bases in between. The CDR3 sequence is 13 residues long. In nucleotides, the CDR3 is TGCGCCAGCAGCTTTCTGGGGGAAGAGACCCAGTACTTC. It translates to CASSFLGEETQYF.

The rearrangement uses TRBV6-6 and TRBJ2-1; D is unclear. There are 12 residues in the CDR3. CDR1 is MNHNY, CDR2 SVGAGI, per germline (reference sequence). V was clipped by 6 bases and J by 9 bases, with 12 bases between them. The CDR3 sequence is CASRTARIEQFF. CDR3 DNA sequence: TGTGCCAGCAGGACCGCTAGAATTGAGCAGTTCTTC.

The genes are TRBV5-6 and TRBJ2-7; a possible D gene is TRBD2 (5 bases). This CDR3 spans 16 amino acids. Germline CDR1 and CDR2: SGHDT and YYEEEE. Trimming removed 3 bases from V and 0 bases from J, with 16 bases in between. The CDR3 DNA reads TGTGCCAGCAGCTCGCTGGGTACCGGGGACTCCTACGAGCAGTACTTC. Its protein is CASSSLGTGDSYEQYF.

The chain couples TRBV4-1 to TRBJ1-5; the D gene is possibly TRBD1 (5 bases). Germline CDR1 reads MGHRA; CDR2 reads YSYEKL. Trimming took 1 base from V and 2 from J, leaving 9 bases between them. This CDR3 comprises 15 residues. The CDR3: CASSQVGGGNQPQHF. The CDR3 DNA is TGCGCCAGCAGCCAAGTTGGGGGTGGCAATCAGCCCCAGCATTTT.

The V gene is TRBV11-2, the J gene TRBJ2-5; D may be TRBD2 (5 bases). Looked up from germline, CDR1 is SGHAT and CDR2 is FQNNGV. This CDR3 has 12 amino acids. Deletions cut 2 bases from V and 5 bases from J, with 6 bases between. The CDR3 coding sequence is TGTGCCAGCAGCTTAACGGGGGAGACCCAGTACTTC. Protein sequence: CASSLTGETQYF.

This clone was seen only a few times. The V and J genes are TRBV29-1 and TRBJ2-2, with 8 bases fitting TRBD2. The V gene end was trimmed by 5 bases and the J gene end by 2 bases; junction bases not matched to a gene: 7. This CDR3 is built from 15 residues. Germline values: CDR1 SQVTM, CDR2 ANQGSEA. This CDR3 is CSVTFAGGNTGELFF. DNA for the CDR3: TGCAGCGTTACTTTTGCGGGGGGCAACACCGGGGAGCTGTTTTTT.

This sequence joins TRBV5-1 and TRBJ2-5; D ambiguous. Germline assignment: CDR1 SGHRS and CDR2 YFSETQ. Deletions cut 0 bases from V and 2 bases from J, with 8 bases between. The CDR3 spans 14 residues. CDR3 bases: TGCGCCAGCAGCTTGGGACGGCCTCAAGAGACCCAGTACTTC. It codes for CASSLGRPQETQYF.

The V and J genes are TRBV6-6 and TRBJ2-5, with 7 bases matching TRBD2. V trimming: 3 bases; J trimming: 4 bases; junction bases outside the gene matches: 5. The CDR3 length is 14 residues. In germline, CDR1 is MNHNY, CDR2 SVGAGI (reference sequence). CDR3 residues: CASSYPGGGETQYF. CDR3 nucleotide sequence: TGTGCCAGCAGTTATCCGGGGGGAGGAGAGACCCAGTACTTC.

Turning to this clone: At the DNA level, this CDR3 is encoded by other sequences in the same sample as well. The chain uses TRBV29-1 and TRBJ1-4; TRBD1 agrees at 9 bases. Germline CDR1 SQVTM, CDR2 ANQGSEA. Trimming took 6 bases from V and 8 from J; bases not matched to a gene: 4. There are 12 residues in the CDR3. CDR3 coding DNA: TGCAGCGTGGGACAGGGCGGCGAAAAACTGTTTTTT. This encodes CSVGQGGEKLFF. The entire variable domain, with the rest obtained from reference TRBV29-1 and TRBJ1-4, is as follows: SAVISQKPSRDICQRGTSLTIQCQVDSQVTMMFWYRQQPGQSLTLIATANQGSEATYESGFVIDKFPISRPNLTFSTLTVSNMSPEDSSIYLCSVGQGGEKLFFGSGTQLSVL.

This clone has just a few counts. This CDR3 reads CASRPRQGSSGELFF. CDR3 nucleotide sequence: TGCGCCAGCAGACCTAGACAGGGATCGTCCGGGGAGCTGTTTTTT. The V gene is TRBV5-1, the J gene TRBJ2-2; the match to TRBD1 covers 7 bases. The germline V gene has CDR1 SGHRS and CDR2 YFSETQ. There are 15 residues in the CDR3. V gave up 5 bases and J gave up 6 bases; unmatched junction bases: 10.

J is TRBJ2-3 and V is TRBV10-3; D unresolved. Looked up from germline, CDR1 is ENHRY and CDR2 is SYGVKD. Trimming shortened V by 3 bases and J by 5 bases, and 3 bases separated the two germline ends. CDR3 length: 11 residues. CDR3 sequence (DNA): TGTGCCATCAGTGAAATAGATACGCAGTATTTT. It specifies CAISEIDTQYF.

The chain has TRBV7-9 and TRBJ1-1; D gene unclear. The CDR3 extends over 13 amino acids. V lost 3 bases and J 2 bases, leaving 7 bases between the germline ends. Germline assignment: CDR1 SEHNR and CDR2 FQNEAQ (reference sequence). CDR3 in DNA: TGTGCCAGCAGCTTGCAGGCCAACACTGAAGCTTTCTTT. Translation gives CASSLQANTEAFF.

The chain carries TRBV10-3 and TRBJ1-5, with 8 bases that match TRBD1. V was clipped by 3 bases and J by 5 bases; unmatched bases: 6. CDR3 length: 15 residues. Germline lookup yields CDR1 ENHRY and CDR2 SYGVKD. Here the CDR3 reads CAISDTDRGYQPQHF. The CDR3 DNA is TGTGCCATCAGTGATACAGACAGGGGTTATCAGCCCCAGCATTTT.

The chain has TRBV30 and TRBJ2-7; a possible D gene is TRBD1 (5 bases). V dropped 5 bases and J dropped 0 bases, with 11 bases sitting between them. The CDR3 extends over 13 amino acids. CDR1 and CDR2 (germline): GTSNPN, SVGIG (reference sequence). The DNA of the CDR3 is TGTGCCTGGTCATACAGGTTCTCCTACGAGCAGTACTTC. Encoded protein: CAWSYRFSYEQYF.

Turning to this clone: Other DNA variants within this sample encode the same CDR3. J is TRBJ2-5 and V is TRBV29-1; D remains unclear. Germline lookup yields CDR1 SQVTM and CDR2 ANQGSEA. V lost 0 bases, J lost 5 bases, and 7 bases lay in between. The CDR3 length is 12 residues. CDR3 residues: CSVEEGGETQYF. The CDR3 DNA reads TGCAGCGTTGAAGAGGGTGGGGAGACCCAGTACTTC.

In this sample, this clone turned up a few times. The chain is built from TRBV4-1 and TRBJ1-1, with D unresolved. V was pared by 0 bases and J by 8 bases, with 19 bases between. This CDR3 spans 16 amino acids. Germline assignment: CDR1 MGHRA and CDR2 YSYEKL. CDR3 bases: TGCGCCAGCAGCCAAGATAGAGCAGCTACCATACCCGAAGCTTTCTTT. Protein product: CASSQDRAATIPEAFF.

The V gene is TRBV6-5, the J gene TRBJ2-3; 9 nucleotides align to TRBD1. Germline trimming cut 6 bases from V and 10 bases from J; bases unmatched to any gene: 5. Germline-derived CDR1 and CDR2 are MNHEY and SVGAGI. The CDR3 is 12 amino acids. CDR3 in amino acids: CASSPTGGAQYF. CDR3 sequence (DNA): TGTGCCAGCAGCCCTACAGGGGGCGCGCAGTATTTT.